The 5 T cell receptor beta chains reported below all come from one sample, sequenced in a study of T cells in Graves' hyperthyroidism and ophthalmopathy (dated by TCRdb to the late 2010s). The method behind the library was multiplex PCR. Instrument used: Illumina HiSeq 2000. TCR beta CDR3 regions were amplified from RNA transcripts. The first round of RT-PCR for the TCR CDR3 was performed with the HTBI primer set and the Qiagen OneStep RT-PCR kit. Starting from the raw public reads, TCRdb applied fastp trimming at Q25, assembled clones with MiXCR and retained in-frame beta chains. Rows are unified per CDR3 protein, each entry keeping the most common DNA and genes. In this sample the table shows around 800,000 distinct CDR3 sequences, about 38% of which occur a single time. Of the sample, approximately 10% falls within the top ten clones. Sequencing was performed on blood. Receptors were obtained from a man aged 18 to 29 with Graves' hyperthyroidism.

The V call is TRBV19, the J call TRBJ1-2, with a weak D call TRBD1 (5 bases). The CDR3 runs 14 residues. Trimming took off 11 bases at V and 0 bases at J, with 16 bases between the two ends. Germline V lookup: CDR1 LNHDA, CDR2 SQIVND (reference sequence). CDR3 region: CAVSRDRTNYGYTF. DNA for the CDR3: TGTGCCGTGTCCCGGGACCGTACTAACTATGGCTACACCTTC.

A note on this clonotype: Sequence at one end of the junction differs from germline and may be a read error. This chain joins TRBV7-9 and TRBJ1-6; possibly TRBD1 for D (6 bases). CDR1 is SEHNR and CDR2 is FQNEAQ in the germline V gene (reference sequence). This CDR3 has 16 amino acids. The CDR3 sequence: CASSQLERGALSSLHF. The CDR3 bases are TGCGCCAGCAGCCAACTAGAGAGGGGGGCCCTTTCGTCCCTCCACTTT.

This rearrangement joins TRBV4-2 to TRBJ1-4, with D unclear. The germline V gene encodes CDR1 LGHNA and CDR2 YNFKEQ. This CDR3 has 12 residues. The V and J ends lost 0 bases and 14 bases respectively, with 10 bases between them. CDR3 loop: CASSQDSTGLFF. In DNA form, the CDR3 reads TGTGCCAGCAGCCAAGATTCAACCGGGCTGTTTTTT.

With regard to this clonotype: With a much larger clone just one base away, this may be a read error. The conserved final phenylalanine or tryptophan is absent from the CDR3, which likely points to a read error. The CDR3 reads CSARAPVGVYEQYL. CDR3 DNA: TGCAGTGCTAGGGCCCCTGTGGGAGTCTACGAGCAGTACCTC. The chain carries TRBV20-1 and TRBJ2-7, with TRBD2 as a possible D gene (5 bases). CDR1 is DFQATT, CDR2 SNEGSKA, per germline (reference sequence). Trimming removed 3 bases at V and 3 bases at J, with 15 bases between. CDR3 length: 14 amino acids.

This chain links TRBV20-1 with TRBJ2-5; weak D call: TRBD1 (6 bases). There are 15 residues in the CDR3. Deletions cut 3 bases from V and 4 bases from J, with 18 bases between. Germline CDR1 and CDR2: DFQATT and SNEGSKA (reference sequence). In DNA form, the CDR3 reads TGCAGTGCTAGTCGGCTCGACAGGCCCCTAGAGACCCAGTACTTC. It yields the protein CSASRLDRPLETQYF.